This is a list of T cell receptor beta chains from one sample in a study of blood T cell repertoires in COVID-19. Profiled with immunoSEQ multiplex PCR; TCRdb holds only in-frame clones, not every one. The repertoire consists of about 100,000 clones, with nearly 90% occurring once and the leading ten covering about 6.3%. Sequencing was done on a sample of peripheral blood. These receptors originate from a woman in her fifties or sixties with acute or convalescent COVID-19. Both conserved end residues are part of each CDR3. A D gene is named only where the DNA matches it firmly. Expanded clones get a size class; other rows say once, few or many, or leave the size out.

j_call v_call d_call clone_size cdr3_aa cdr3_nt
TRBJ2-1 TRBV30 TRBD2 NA CAWSPGLAGGMNEQFF TGTGCCTGGAGTCCCGGCCTAGCGGGAGGAATGAATGAGCAGTTCTTC
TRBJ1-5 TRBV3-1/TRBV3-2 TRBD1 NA CASSQGTGGSNQPQHF TGTGCCAGCAGCCAAGGGACAGGGGGTAGCAATCAGCCCCAGCATTTT
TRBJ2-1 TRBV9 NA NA CASSFTDYNEQFF TGTGCCAGCAGCTTTACAGATTACAATGAGCAGTTCTTC
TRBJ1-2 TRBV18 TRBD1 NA CASSLYAQGIYGYTF TGTGCCAGCTCACTCTACGCACAGGGGATTTATGGCTACACCTTC
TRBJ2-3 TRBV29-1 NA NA CSVERRLDRTDTQYF TGCAGCGTTGAACGGAGACTAGATCGTACAGATACGCAGTATTTT
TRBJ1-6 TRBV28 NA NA CASSLQTGNSPLHF TGTGCCAGCAGTTTACAAACAGGGAATTCACCCCTCCACTTT
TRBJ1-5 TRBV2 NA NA CASSAGSRNQPQHF TGTGCCAGCAGCGCCGGGTCCCGCAATCAGCCCCAGCATTTT
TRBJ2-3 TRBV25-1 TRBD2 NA CASRRGTSGRARSDTQYF TGTGCCAGCAGGAGGGGGACTAGCGGGAGGGCCAGGTCAGATACGCAGTATTTT
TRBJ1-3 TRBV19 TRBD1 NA CAIKGQGSGNTIYF TGTGCCATTAAGGGACAGGGCTCTGGAAACACCATATATTTT
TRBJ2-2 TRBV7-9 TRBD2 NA CASSSGLAGVRGELFF TGTGCCAGCAGCTCGGGACTAGCGGGAGTACGAGGGGAGCTGTTTTTT
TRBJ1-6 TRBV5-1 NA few CASSLPNTNSPLHF TGCGCCAGCAGCTTGCCGAATACAAATTCACCCCTCCACTTT
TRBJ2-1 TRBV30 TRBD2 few CAWSTTSGENNEQFF TGTGCCTGGAGTACTACTAGCGGGGAAAACAATGAGCAGTTCTTC
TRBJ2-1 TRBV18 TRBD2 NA CASSPRSSGSFSEQFF TGTGCCAGCTCACCACGATCTAGCGGGAGCTTTTCTGAGCAGTTCTTC
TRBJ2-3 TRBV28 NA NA CASSLASVSTDTQYF TGTGCCAGCAGTTTGGCTAGCGTAAGCACAGATACGCAGTATTTT
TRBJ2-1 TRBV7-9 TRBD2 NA CASSLLAGEQFF TGTGCCAGCAGCTTGTTAGCGGGTGAGCAGTTCTTC
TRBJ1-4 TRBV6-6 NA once CASSFSGTSNEKLFF TGTGCCAGCAGTTTTTCCGGGACTTCTAATGAAAAACTGTTTTTT
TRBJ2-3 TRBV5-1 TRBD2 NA CASSLPASGLPTDTQYF TGCGCCAGCAGCTTGCCGGCTAGCGGGCTACCCACAGATACGCAGTATTTT
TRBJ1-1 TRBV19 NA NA CASSTFTEAFF TGTGCCAGTAGTACCTTCACTGAAGCTTTCTTT
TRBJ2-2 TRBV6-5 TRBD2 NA CASSPYSGTTGELFF TGTGCCAGCAGTCCTTACAGCGGGACTACCGGGGAGCTGTTTTTT
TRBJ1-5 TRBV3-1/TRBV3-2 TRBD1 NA CASSQGLPGQGGGNQPQHF TGTGCCAGCAGCCAAGGACTACCGGGACAGGGTGGCGGGAATCAGCCCCAGCATTTT
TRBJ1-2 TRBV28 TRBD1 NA CASSLGGQGYYGYTF TGTGCCAGCAGTTTAGGCGGACAGGGGTACTATGGCTACACCTTC
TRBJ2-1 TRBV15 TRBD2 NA CATSRDPGLAGHEQFF TGTGCCACCAGCAGAGACCCCGGACTAGCGGGGCATGAGCAGTTCTTC
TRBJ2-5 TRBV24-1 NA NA CATSDGQSQETQYF TGTGCCACCAGTGATGGACAAAGCCAAGAGACCCAGTACTTC
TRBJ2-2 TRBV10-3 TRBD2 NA CATTGGSTGELFF TGTGCCACCACGGGGGGGAGCACCGGGGAGCTGTTTTTT
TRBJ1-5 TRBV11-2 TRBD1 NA CASSLRTGGDQPQHF TGTGCCAGCAGCTTACGGACAGGGGGCGATCAGCCCCAGCATTTT
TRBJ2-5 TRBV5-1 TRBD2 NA CASSLDPSGSVGPQETQYF TGCGCCAGCAGCTTGGACCCCAGCGGGAGTGTTGGGCCTCAAGAGACCCAGTACTTC
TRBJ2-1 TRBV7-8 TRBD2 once CASNRDRALAGGHEQFF TGTGCCAGCAATCGGGACAGGGCCCTAGCGGGAGGGCATGAGCAGTTCTTC
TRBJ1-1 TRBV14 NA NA CASSQEWETEAFF TGTGCCAGCAGCCAAGAATGGGAGACTGAAGCTTTCTTT
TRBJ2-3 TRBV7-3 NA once CASSYRRPDTQYF TGTGCCAGCAGCTATAGGAGACCAGATACGCAGTATTTT
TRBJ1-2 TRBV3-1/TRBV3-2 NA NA CASSPSLAGGYTF TGTGCCAGCAGCCCGTCTTTGGCCGGGGGCTACACCTTC
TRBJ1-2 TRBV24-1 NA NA CATSDPGVAHGYTF TGTGCCACCAGTGACCCGGGAGTCGCTCATGGCTACACCTTC
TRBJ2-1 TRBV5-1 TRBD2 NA CASSLGLARYNEQFF TGCGCCAGCAGCTTGGGACTAGCGCGGTACAATGAGCAGTTCTTC
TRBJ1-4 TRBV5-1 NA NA CASRETLGEKLFF TGCGCCAGCCGGGAGACCCTGGGTGAAAAACTGTTTTTT
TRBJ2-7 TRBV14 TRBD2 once CASSPASGLLREQYF TGTGCCAGCAGCCCAGCTAGCGGACTACTTCGCGAGCAGTACTTC
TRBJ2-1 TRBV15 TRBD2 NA CATSPRGSDEQFF TGTGCCACCAGCCCCCGCGGGAGTGACGAGCAGTTCTTC
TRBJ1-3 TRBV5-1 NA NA CASSRDHSGNTIYF TGCGCCAGCAGTCGCGATCACTCTGGAAACACCATATATTTT
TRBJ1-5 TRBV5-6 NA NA CASSFAGGNQPQHF TGTGCCAGCAGCTTTGCGGGAGGGAACCAGCCCCAGCATTTT
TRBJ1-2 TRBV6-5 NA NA CASSLQGKDYGYTF TGTGCCAGCAGCCTCCAGGGGAAGGACTATGGCTACACCTTC
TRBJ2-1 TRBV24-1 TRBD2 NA CATSDSYAGTRNEQFF TGTGCCACCAGTGACTCTTATGCCGGGACTAGGAATGAGCAGTTCTTC
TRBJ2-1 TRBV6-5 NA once CASSYSPLSEQFF TGTGCCAGCAGTTATTCGCCACTCTCGGAGCAGTTCTTC
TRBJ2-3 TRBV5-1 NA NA CASARDNPTDTQYF TGCGCCAGCGCTCGGGACAATCCCACAGATACGCAGTATTTT
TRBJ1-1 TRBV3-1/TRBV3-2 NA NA CASSQVQGNTEAFF TGTGCCAGCAGCCAAGTACAGGGAAACACTGAAGCTTTCTTT
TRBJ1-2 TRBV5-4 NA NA CASSFPGTLPYGYTF TGTGCCAGCAGCTTCCCCGGGACTCTTCCCTATGGCTACACCTTC
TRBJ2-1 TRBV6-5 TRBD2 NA CASRSLAGGNEQFF TGTGCCAGCAGGTCTCTAGCGGGAGGCAATGAGCAGTTCTTC
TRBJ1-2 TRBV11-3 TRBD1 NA CASSSGTGAYGYTF TGTGCCAGCAGCTCCGGGACAGGGGCCTATGGCTACACCTTC
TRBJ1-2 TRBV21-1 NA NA CASSQAPDRGFGYGYTF TGTGCCAGCAGTCAAGCCCCTGACAGGGGGTTCGGCTATGGCTACACCTTC
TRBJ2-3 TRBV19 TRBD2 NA CASTSSGKSTDTQYF TGTGCCAGTACGTCTAGCGGGAAGAGCACAGATACGCAGTATTTT
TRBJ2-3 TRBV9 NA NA CASTRDTSTDTQYF TGTGCCAGCACCCGGGACACTTCCACAGATACGCAGTATTTT
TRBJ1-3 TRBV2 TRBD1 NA CASSVSGTGGYNTIYF TGTGCCAGCAGTGTCTCCGGGACAGGGGGTTATAACACCATATATTTT
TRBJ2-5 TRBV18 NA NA CASSPIPGQTETQYF TGTGCCAGCTCACCAATTCCCGGACAGACCGAGACCCAGTACTTC
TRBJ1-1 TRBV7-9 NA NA CASSFRGPEAFF TGTGCCAGCAGCTTCAGGGGACCTGAAGCTTTCTTT
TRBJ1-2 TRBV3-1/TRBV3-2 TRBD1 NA CASSQNRGGYYGYTF TGTGCCAGCAGTCAAAACAGGGGAGGTTACTATGGCTACACCTTC